These 10 T cell receptor beta chains originate from one sample sequenced in a study of T cells in Graves' hyperthyroidism and ophthalmopathy. Amplified TCR beta CDR3 regions came from RNA transcripts. First-round RT-PCR targeting the TCR CDR3 was performed with the HTBI primer set. From the multiplex PCR reads, TCRdb called clonotypes with MiXCR, one entry per CDR3 protein. Altogether about 400,000 distinct CDR3 sequences are present, approximately 15% being singletons, with the ten largest covering 32%. What was sequenced was blood. The origin of the receptors is a woman in her 30s with Graves' hyperthyroidism.

The chain employs TRBV11-2 and TRBJ2-7; the match to TRBD2 covers 8 bases. V lost 2 bases to trimming and J lost 4 bases; unmatched junction nucleotides: 13. Germline CDR1 reads SGHAT; CDR2 reads FQNNGV. CDR3 length: 17 residues. In DNA form, the CDR3 reads TGTGCCAGCAGCTTAAACGTTGTGCCGGGACTAGAGTACGAGCAGTACTTC. This gives the protein CASSLNVVPGLEYEQYF.

This clonotype was counted at least ten times. V usage is TRBV6-1 and J usage is TRBJ2-7, with D perhaps matching TRBD1 (7 bases). V was trimmed by 5 bases and J by 0 bases, leaving 17 bases between them. The germline CDR1 and CDR2 sequences are MNHNS and SASEGT. The CDR3 totals 16 residues. CDR3 nucleotide sequence: TGTGCCAGCAGTTTCGGGGGACAGACTTCCTCCTACGAGCAGTACTTC. Protein product: CASSFGGQTSSYEQYF.

Many counts were recorded for this clonotype. The DNA for the CDR3 is TGTGCCAGCAGTACCCCCAACGTATGGGGCCCGAACACTGAAGCTTTCTTT. It translates to CASSTPNVWGPNTEAFF. The V and J genes are TRBV12-3 or TRBV12-4 and TRBJ1-1, with D possibly TRBD1 on 5 matching bases. V shed 5 bases and J shed 1 base, with 20 bases lying between them. The CDR3 consists of 17 residues.

This chain joins TRBV5-6 and TRBJ2-3; 14 bases are a match to TRBD2. From germline, CDR1 is SGHDT and CDR2 YYEEEE. This CDR3 comprises 15 residues. V lost 4 bases to trimming and J lost 7 bases; unmatched junction nucleotides: 5. CDR3 nucleotides: TGTGCCAGCAGCATCGGACTAGCGGGAGGAAATACGCAGTATTTT. Amino acids: CASSIGLAGGNTQYF.

This clonotype was seen at least ten times. The CDR3: CSARDQPAGLRVQFF. CDR3 DNA sequence: TGCAGTGCTAGAGATCAACCGGCGGGACTTCGTGTACAGTTCTTC. J is TRBJ2-1 and V is TRBV20-1, with D perhaps matching TRBD2 (6 bases). The ends were cut back, 0 bases at V and 13 bases at J, with 22 bases in the middle. The length of the CDR3 is 15 residues. From germline, CDR1 is DFQATT and CDR2 SNEGSKA (reference sequence).

This clonotype was seen only a few times. This chain uses TRBV12-3 or TRBV12-4 with TRBJ2-5, with a tentative D call TRBD2 (5 bases). The V end was cut by 3 bases, the J end by 5 bases, with 13 bases between. The CDR3 spans 14 residues. The CDR3 reads CASSFLGMGETQYF. In DNA, the CDR3 is TGTGCCAGCAGTTTTCTCGGGATGGGGGAGACCCAGTACTTC.

This clonotype was seen repeatedly, ten times or more. The chain carries TRBV12-3 or TRBV12-4 and TRBJ2-5, with TRBD1 as a possible D gene (6 bases). V was shortened by 5 bases and J by 1 base, with 11 bases between the two germline ends. The CDR3 is made up of 14 amino acids. The CDR3 sequence: CASSSLDSQETQYF. The CDR3 bases are TGTGCCAGCAGTAGCCTGGACAGCCAAGAGACCCAGTACTTC.

This clonotype was detected a few times. A single base separates this from a much larger clone, so it may be a read error. The chain carries TRBV28 and TRBJ1-1; TRBD1 matches at 7 bases. The CDR3 is 17 residues long. The germline V gene has CDR1 MDHEN and CDR2 SYDVKM. CDR3: CAGSPNRDSARGTEAFF. For the CDR3, the DNA is TGTGCCGGCAGTCCCAACCGGGACAGCGCTCGGGGCACTGAAGCTTTCTTT.

This clonotype was picked up many times. This chain connects TRBV6-5 to TRBJ2-7; the D gene is possibly TRBD1 (6 bases). V lost 0 bases and J lost 4, with 16 bases in between. In germline, CDR1 is MNHEY, CDR2 SVGAGI. The CDR3 is 16 residues long. CDR3 sequence (DNA): TGTGCCAGCAGTTACTCTTGGCAGGGGAATGTGTACGAGCAGTACTTC. Encoded protein: CASSYSWQGNVYEQYF.

This clonotype turned up a few times. The rearrangement joins TRBV20-1 to TRBJ2-7; 9 bases map to TRBD1. This CDR3 is built from 14 residues. CDR1 is DFQATT, CDR2 SNEGSKA, per germline (reference sequence). V gave up 6 bases and J gave up 4 bases; unmatched junction bases: 10. The CDR3 sequence: CSAKAGTGIYEQYF. The CDR3 region has the DNA TGCAGTGCGAAAGCCGGGACAGGGATTTACGAGCAGTACTTC.